A selection of T cell receptor beta chains follows, all from one sample in a study of T cells in Graves' hyperthyroidism and ophthalmopathy. Via MiXCR, TCRdb re-called the multiplex PCR reads, giving one row per CDR3 protein. The sample consists of about 720,000 distinct CDR3 sequences, over 15% of them appearing once. Source material: blood. These receptors were collected from a man in his late teens or twenties with Graves' hyperthyroidism. Each CDR3 is given with its conserved first and last residue. D genes are given only for firm matches. Rows may omit the clone size; those that give it use once, few, many or a size class.

abundance	d_gene	v_gene	j_gene	CDR3aa	CDR3nt
few	.	TRBV20-1	TRBJ2-5	CSALSWDRETQYF	TGCAGTGCCTTGAGTTGGGATCGAGAGACCCAGTACTTC
few	.	TRBV12-3/TRBV12-4	TRBJ2-2	CASSTGFGSGISGGELFF	TGTGCCAGCAGTACAGGGTTTGGCAGCGGGATTAGTGGCGGGGAGCTGTTTTTT
.	.	TRBV20-1	TRBJ1-1	CSAEGRTEAFF	TGCAGTGCAGAAGGAAGGACTGAAGCTTTCTTT
.	.	TRBV7-3	TRBJ1-3	CASSPRQGPLTGNTIYF	TGTGCCAGCAGCCCGAGGCAGGGTCCGCTCACTGGAAACACCATATATTTT
.	TRBD1	TRBV4-1	TRBJ1-2	CASSQLRTGGSYGYTF	TGCGCCAGCAGCCAACTACGGACAGGGGGATCCTATGGCTACACCTTC
many	.	TRBV28	TRBJ1-2	CASRPTGVYGYTF	TGTGCCAGCAGACCGACAGGAGTCTATGGCTACACCTTC
many	TRBD2	TRBV28	TRBJ2-1	CASSLFGVRAGGPTDEQFF	TGTGCCAGCAGTTTATTTGGGGTTAGGGCGGGAGGGCCAACCGATGAGCAGTTCTTC
.	TRBD1	TRBV28	TRBJ1-1	CASSLERGRSTEAFF	TGTGCCAGCAGTTTGGAGAGGGGGCGAAGCACTGAAGCTTTCTTT
.	.	TRBV6-1	TRBJ1-2	CASTQRLGFFSLGYGYTF	TGTGCCAGCACCCAGCGGTTAGGGTTTTTCTCTCTGGGCTATGGCTACACCTTC
.	TRBD2	TRBV28	TRBJ2-5	CASSSLLAGGTETQYF	TGTGCCAGCAGCTCCCTCCTAGCGGGAGGGACAGAGACCCAGTACTTC
many	.	TRBV7-3	TRBJ2-3	CASSLYPGEPDTQYF	TGTGCCAGCAGCTTATATCCGGGAGAGCCAGATACGCAGTATTTT
many	.	TRBV11-3	TRBJ2-2	CASSVLAEAGELFF	TGTGCCAGCAGCGTTTTAGCGGAGGCCGGGGAGCTGTTTTTT
few	.	TRBV19	TRBJ1-5	CATLGFRDSNQPQHF	TGTGCCACCTTAGGATTCAGGGATTCGAATCAGCCCCAGCATTTT
many	TRBD2	TRBV18	TRBJ2-7	CASSPTSGRPTYEQYF	TGTGCCAGCTCACCAACTAGCGGGAGACCTACGTACGAGCAGTACTTC
many	.	TRBV28	TRBJ2-3	CASSPLDTQYF	TGTGCCAGCAGTCCCTTAGATACGCAGTATTTT
.	TRBD2	TRBV12-3/TRBV12-4	TRBJ2-1	CASSFRRGLALHNEQFF	TGTGCCAGCAGTTTTAGGCGCGGACTAGCGTTACACAATGAGCAGTTCTTC
many	.	TRBV28	TRBJ1-1	CASSSQPWTEAFF	TGTGCCAGCAGTTCACAACCCTGGACTGAAGCTTTCTTT
many	.	TRBV28	TRBJ2-1	CASSLYRGGSYNEQFF	TGTGCCAGCAGTTTATATAGGGGCGGCTCCTACAATGAGCAGTTCTTC
.	.	TRBV19	TRBJ2-2	CASSKSPLGELFF	TGTGCCAGTAGTAAATCCCCGTTGGGGGAGCTGTTTTTT
.	.	TRBV20-1	TRBJ2-3	CSASSGNTDTQYF	TGCAGTGCTAGTTCGGGGAACACAGATACGCAGTATTTT
many	TRBD2	TRBV6-2/TRBV6-3	TRBJ2-7	CASRPSRDGRAYEQYF	TGTGCCAGCAGGCCCTCTAGGGACGGGAGGGCCTACGAGCAGTACTTC
many	TRBD2	TRBV28	TRBJ2-3	CASSESGTSGTDTQYF	TGTGCCAGCAGTGAGTCCGGGACTAGCGGCACAGATACGCAGTATTTT
many	.	TRBV20-1	TRBJ2-7	CSASSSRFDSYEQYF	TGCAGTGCTAGTTCATCCAGATTTGACTCCTACGAGCAGTACTTC
many	TRBD2	TRBV2	TRBJ2-7	CASRVAGSYEQYF	TGTGCCAGCAGGGTAGCGGGAAGCTACGAGCAGTACTTC
.	.	TRBV15	TRBJ1-1	CATSSPQTMNTEAFF	TGTGCCACCAGCAGCCCCCAGACAATGAACACTGAAGCTTTCTTT
many	.	TRBV30	TRBJ2-2	CAWGRQAGGELFF	TGTGCCTGGGGGAGACAGGCGGGCGGGGAGCTGTTTTTT
many	TRBD2	TRBV12-3/TRBV12-4	TRBJ2-3	CASSPGRPSGRSTDTQYF	TGTGCCAGCAGTCCAGGCCGTCCTAGCGGTAGAAGCACAGATACGCAGTATTTT
many	.	TRBV20-1	TRBJ2-2	CSASNRPNTGELFF	TGCAGTGCTTCGAACCGGCCCAACACCGGGGAGCTGTTTTTT
many	.	TRBV18	TRBJ2-2	CASGGNTGELFF	TGTGCCAGCGGGGGTAACACCGGGGAGCTGTTTTTT
.	TRBD1	TRBV29-1	TRBJ2-3	CSTDRGVTDTQYF	TGCAGCACGGACAGGGGGGTTACAGATACGCAGTATTTT
.	.	TRBV28	TRBJ2-5	CATGQRGGQETQYF	TGTGCCACGGGACAGAGGGGGGGCCAAGAGACCCAGTACTTC
.	.	TRBV19	TRBJ2-1	CASSIGNNEQFF	TGTGCCAGTAGTATTGGAAACAATGAGCAGTTCTTC
.	.	TRBV29-1	TRBJ1-2	CSVKVGDTNYGYTF	TGCAGCGTGAAAGTGGGAGATACTAACTATGGCTACACCTTC
few	TRBD1	TRBV5-1	TRBJ1-1	CASSLEATGAVNTEAFF	TGCGCCAGCAGCTTGGAGGCGACAGGGGCAGTGAACACTGAAGCTTTCTTT
many	TRBD1	TRBV20-1	TRBJ2-1	CSARDRQGVSYNEQFF	TGCAGTGCTAGAGATCGACAGGGGGTCTCCTACAATGAGCAGTTCTTC
few	.	TRBV10-3	TRBJ2-7	CAISLQVGRGTQYF	TGTGCCATCAGCCTACAGGTTGGACGCGGGACGCAGTACTTC
few	TRBD1	TRBV9	TRBJ2-5	CASSFGQGASETQYF	TGTGCCAGCAGCTTCGGACAGGGGGCATCGGAGACCCAGTACTTC
many	.	TRBV11-2	TRBJ2-7	CASSLVGGLEQYF	TGTGCCAGCAGCTTAGTAGGGGGGCTCGAGCAGTACTTC
many	TRBD1	TRBV7-9	TRBJ1-2	CASSLPQGQGAGYTF	TGTGCCAGCAGCCTCCCGCAAGGACAGGGTGCTGGCTACACCTTC
many	.	TRBV2	TRBJ2-6	CARKGGGANVLTF	TGTGCCAGGAAAGGGGGTGGGGCCAACGTCCTGACTTTC
.	TRBD2	TRBV30	TRBJ2-1	CAWSVQSGKQFF	TGTGCCTGGAGTGTACAGAGCGGGAAGCAGTTCTTC
.	.	TRBV6-1	TRBJ2-3	CASSYAQGSDTQYF	TGTGCCAGCAGTTACGCGCAGGGCTCCGATACGCAGTATTTT
.	TRBD2	TRBV12-3/TRBV12-4	TRBJ2-5	CASTRLAGAEETQYF	TGTGCCAGCACCCGACTAGCGGGAGCTGAAGAGACCCAGTACTTC
many	.	TRBV11-2	TRBJ2-3	CASLESREGTDTQYF	TGTGCCAGCCTTGAAAGTAGGGAAGGCACAGATACGCAGTATTTT
few	.	TRBV6-2/TRBV6-3	TRBJ1-1	CASSYEGWMNTEAFF	TGTGCCAGCAGTTACGAGGGGTGGATGAACACTGAAGCTTTCTTT